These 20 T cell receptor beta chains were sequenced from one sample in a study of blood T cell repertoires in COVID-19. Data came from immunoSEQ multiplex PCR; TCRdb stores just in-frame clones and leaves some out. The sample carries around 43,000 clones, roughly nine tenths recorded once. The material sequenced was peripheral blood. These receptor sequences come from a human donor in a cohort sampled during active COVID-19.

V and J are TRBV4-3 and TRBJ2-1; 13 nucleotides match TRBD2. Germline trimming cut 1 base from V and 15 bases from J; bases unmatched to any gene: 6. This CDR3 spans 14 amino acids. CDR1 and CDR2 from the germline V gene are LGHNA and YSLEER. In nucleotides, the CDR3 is TGCGCCAGCAGCCAAGGACTAGCGGGGGGCCCGGTGTTCTTC. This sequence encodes CASSQGLAGGPVFF.

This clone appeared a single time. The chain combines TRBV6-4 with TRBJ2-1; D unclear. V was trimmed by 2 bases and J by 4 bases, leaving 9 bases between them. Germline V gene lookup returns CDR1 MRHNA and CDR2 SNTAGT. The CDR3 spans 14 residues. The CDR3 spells CASSDGNKYNEQFF. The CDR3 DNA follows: TGTGCCAGCAGTGACGGTAACAAGTACAATGAGCAGTTCTTC.

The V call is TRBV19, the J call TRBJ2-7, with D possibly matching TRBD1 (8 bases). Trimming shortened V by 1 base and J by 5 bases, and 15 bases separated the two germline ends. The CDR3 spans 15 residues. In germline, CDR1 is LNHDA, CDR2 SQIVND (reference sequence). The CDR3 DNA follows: TGTGCCAGTAGTATAGGGACAGGGAGGGTCGACGAGCAGTACTTC. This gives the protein CASSIGTGRVDEQYF.

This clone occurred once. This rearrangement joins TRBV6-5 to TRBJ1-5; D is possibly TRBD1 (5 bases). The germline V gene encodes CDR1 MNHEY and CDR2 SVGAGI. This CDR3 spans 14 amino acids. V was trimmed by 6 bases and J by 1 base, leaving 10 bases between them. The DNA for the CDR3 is TGTGCCAGCAGGTCAGGGTTGAGCAATCAGCCCCAGCATTTT. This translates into CASRSGLSNQPQHF.

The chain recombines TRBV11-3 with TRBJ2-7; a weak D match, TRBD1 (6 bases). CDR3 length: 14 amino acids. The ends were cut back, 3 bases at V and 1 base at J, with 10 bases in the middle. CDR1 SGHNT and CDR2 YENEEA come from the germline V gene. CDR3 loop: CASSFSGTSYEQYF. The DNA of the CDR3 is TGTGCCAGCAGCTTCTCTGGGACATCCTACGAGCAGTACTTC.

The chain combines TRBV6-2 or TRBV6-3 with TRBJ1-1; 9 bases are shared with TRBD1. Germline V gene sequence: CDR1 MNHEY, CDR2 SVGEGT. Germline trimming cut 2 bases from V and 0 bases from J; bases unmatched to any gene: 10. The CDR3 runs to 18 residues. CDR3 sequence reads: CASSYGTGTGPMNTEAFF. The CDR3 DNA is TGTGCCAGCAGTTACGGGACCGGGACAGGGCCCATGAACACTGAAGCTTTCTTT.

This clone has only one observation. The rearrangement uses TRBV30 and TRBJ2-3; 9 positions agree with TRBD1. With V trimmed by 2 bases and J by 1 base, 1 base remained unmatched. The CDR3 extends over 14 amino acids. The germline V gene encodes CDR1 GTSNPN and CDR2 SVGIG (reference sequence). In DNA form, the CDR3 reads TGTGCCTGGAGTCGGGACAGGGGCACAGATACGCAGTATTTT. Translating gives CAWSRDRGTDTQYF. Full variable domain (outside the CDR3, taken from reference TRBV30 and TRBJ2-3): SQTIHQWPATLVQPVGSPLSLECTVEGTSNPNLYWYRQAAGRGLQLLFYSVGIGQISSEVPQNLSASRPQDRQFILSSKKLLLSDSGFYLCAWSRDRGTDTQYFGPGTRLTVL.

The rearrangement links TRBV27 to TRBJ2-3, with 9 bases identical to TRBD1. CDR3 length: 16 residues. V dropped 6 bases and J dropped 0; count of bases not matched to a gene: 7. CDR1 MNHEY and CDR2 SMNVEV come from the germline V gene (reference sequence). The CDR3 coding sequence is TGTGCCAGCAGCCCCCTCGACAGGGGGAGCACAGATACGCAGTATTTT. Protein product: CASSPLDRGSTDTQYF.

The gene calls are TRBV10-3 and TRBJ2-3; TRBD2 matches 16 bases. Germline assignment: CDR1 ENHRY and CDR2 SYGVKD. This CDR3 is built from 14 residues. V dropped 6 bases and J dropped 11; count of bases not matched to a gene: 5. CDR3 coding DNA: TGTGCCATCAGGCCGGGACTAGCGGGAGGGGAGCAGTATTTT. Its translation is CAIRPGLAGGEQYF.

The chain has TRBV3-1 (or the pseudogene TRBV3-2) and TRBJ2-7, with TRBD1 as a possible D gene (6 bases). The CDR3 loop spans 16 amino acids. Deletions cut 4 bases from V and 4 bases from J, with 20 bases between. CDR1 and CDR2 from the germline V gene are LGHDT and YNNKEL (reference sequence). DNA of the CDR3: TGTGCCAGCAGCCCCCTACAGGGTCTGGGGCCTTACGAGCAGTACTTC. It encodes CASSPLQGLGPYEQYF.

In nucleotides, the CDR3 is TGCGCCAGCAGCCCCCCCGCCGGTGCCGGGGAGCTGTTTTTT. Protein sequence: CASSPPAGAGELFF. The chain links TRBV4-1 to TRBJ2-2, with unresolved D. The V gene lost 4 bases and the J gene lost 6 bases, with 12 bases spanning the gap. CDR1 MGHRA and CDR2 YSYEKL come from the germline V gene. The CDR3 is 14 residues long.

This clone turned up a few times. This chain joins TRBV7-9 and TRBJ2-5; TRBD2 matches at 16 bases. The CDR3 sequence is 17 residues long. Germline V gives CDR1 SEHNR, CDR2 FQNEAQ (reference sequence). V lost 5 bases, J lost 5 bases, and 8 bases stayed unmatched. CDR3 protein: CASSLGLAGGLMETQYF. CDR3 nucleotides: TGTGCCAGCAGCCTGGGACTAGCGGGGGGGCTAATGGAGACCCAGTACTTC. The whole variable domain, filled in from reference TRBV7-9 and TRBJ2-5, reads DTGVSQNPRHKITKRGQNVTFRCDPISEHNRLYWYRQTLGQGPEFLTYFQNEAQLEKSRLLSDRFSAERPKGSFSTLEIQRTEQGDSAMYLCASSLGLAGGLMETQYFGPGTRLLVL.

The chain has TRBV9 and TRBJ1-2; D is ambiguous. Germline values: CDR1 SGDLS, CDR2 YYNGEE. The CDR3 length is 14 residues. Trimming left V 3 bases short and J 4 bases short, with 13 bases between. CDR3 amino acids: CASSATPESYGYTF. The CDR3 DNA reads TGTGCCAGCAGCGCAACACCGGAGTCCTATGGCTACACCTTC.

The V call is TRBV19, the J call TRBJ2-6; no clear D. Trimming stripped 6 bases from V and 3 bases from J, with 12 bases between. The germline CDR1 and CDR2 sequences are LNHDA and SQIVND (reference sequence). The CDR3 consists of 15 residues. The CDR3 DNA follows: TGTGCCAGTAGACGACAATCGTATGGGGCCAACGTCCTGACTTTC. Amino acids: CASRRQSYGANVLTF.

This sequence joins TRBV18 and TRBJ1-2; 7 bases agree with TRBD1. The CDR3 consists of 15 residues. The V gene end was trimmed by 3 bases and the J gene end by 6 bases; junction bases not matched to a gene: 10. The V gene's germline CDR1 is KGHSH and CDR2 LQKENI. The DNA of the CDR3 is TGTGCCAGCTCACCCACAGGACAGCAGGGGGATGGCTACACCTTC. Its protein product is CASSPTGQQGDGYTF.

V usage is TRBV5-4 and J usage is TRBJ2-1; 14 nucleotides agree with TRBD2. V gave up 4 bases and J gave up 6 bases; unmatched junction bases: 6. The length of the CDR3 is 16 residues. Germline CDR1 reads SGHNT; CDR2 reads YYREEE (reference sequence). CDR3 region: CASSPRTSGRSNEQFF. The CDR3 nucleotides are TGTGCCAGCAGCCCACGGACTAGCGGGAGGAGCAATGAGCAGTTCTTC.

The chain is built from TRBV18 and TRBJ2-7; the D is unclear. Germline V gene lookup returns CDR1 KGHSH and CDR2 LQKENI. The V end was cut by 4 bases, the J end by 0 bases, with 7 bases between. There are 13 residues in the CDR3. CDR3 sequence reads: CASSLQVSYEQYF. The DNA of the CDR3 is TGTGCCAGCTCACTCCAGGTCTCCTACGAGCAGTACTTC.

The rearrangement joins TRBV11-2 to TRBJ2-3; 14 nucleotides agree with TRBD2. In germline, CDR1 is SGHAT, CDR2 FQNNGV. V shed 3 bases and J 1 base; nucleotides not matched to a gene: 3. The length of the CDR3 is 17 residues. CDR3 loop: CASSFEGLAGGTDTQYF. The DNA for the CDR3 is TGTGCCAGCAGCTTCGAGGGACTAGCGGGGGGCACAGATACGCAGTATTTT.

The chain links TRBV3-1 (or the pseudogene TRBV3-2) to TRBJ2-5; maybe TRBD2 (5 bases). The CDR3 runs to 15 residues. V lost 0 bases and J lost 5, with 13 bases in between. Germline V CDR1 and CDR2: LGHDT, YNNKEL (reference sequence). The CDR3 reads CASSQDIRGRETQYF. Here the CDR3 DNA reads TGTGCCAGCAGCCAAGATATACGGGGAAGGGAGACCCAGTACTTC.

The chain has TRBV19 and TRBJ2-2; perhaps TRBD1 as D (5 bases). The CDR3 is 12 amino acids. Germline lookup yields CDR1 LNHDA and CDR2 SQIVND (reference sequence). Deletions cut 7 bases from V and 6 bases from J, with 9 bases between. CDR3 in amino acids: CASNPTAGELFF. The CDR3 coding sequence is TGTGCCAGTAACCCGACAGCCGGGGAGCTGTTTTTT.